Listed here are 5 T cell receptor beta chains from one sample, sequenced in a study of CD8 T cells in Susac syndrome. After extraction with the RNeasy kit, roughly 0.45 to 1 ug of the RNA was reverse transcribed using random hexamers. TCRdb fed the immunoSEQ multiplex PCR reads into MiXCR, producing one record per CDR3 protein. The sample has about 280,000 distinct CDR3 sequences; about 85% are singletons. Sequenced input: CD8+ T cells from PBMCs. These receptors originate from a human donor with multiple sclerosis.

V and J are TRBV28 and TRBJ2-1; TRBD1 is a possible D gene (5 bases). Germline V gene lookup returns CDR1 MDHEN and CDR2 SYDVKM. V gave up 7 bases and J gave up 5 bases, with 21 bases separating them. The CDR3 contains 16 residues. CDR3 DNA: TGTGCCAGCAAAGTGGGGCTGCCCACCACTCACAATGAGCAGTTCTTC. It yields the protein CASKVGLPTTHNEQFF.

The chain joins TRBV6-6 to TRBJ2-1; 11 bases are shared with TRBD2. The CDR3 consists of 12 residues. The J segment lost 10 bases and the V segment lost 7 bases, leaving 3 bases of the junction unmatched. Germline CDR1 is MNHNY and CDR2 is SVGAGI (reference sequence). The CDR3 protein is CASTSGRTEQFF. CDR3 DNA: TGTGCCAGCACTAGCGGGAGGACCGAGCAGTTCTTC.

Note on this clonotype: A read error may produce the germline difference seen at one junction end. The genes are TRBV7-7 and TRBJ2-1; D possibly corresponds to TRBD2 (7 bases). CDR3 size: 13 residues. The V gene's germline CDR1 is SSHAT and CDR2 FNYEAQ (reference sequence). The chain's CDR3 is CASSLGGDNEQLF. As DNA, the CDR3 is TGTGCTAGCAGCTTAGGGGGGGACAATGAGCAGCTCTTC.

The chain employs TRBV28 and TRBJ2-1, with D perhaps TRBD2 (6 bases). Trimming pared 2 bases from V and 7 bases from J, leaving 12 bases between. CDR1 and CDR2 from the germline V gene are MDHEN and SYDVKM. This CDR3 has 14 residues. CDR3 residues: CASSLTGAGNEQFF. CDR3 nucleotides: TGTGCCAGCAGTTTAACCGGGGCGGGGAATGAGCAGTTCTTC.

The CDR3 nucleotides read TGTGCCATAGGGCAGAACGAGGTGGAGCAGTACTTC. It specifies CAIGQNEVEQYF. The chain uses TRBV28 and TRBJ2-7; D gene ambiguous. The V gene lost 10 bases and the J gene lost 7 bases, with 17 bases spanning the gap. This CDR3 spans 12 amino acids. Germline-derived CDR1 and CDR2 are MDHEN and SYDVKM.